This note documents a single TCR beta chain sequence. This record belongs to a study of cytomegalovirus exposure and HLA in healthy donors. PCR primers comprised 60 Vbeta and 13 Jbeta primers. The protocol was immunoSEQ multiplex PCR, while the TCRdb copy is restricted to in-frame clones and leaves out a portion. The sample yields 100,000 to 140,000 clones, about 74% seen once. This CDR3 has 13 amino acids. The germline CDR1 and CDR2 sequences are SGHTA and FQGNSA. The V and J ends lost 5 bases and 5 bases, in that order; junction bases with no gene match: 2. The sample consisted of PBMCs. This sequence originates from a woman in her 40s in good health and CMV-seropositive. The gene calls are TRBV7-2 and TRBJ2-2; 7 bases are a match to TRBD1. CDR3 amino acids: CASSGQATGELFF. The CDR3 nucleotides are TGTGCCAGCAGCGGACAGGCTACCGGGGAGCTGTTTTTT.